The TCR beta chain described here comes from a study of blood T cell repertoires in COVID-19. Germline CDR1 KGHSH, CDR2 LQKENI. The CDR3 is 16 amino acids. After removal of 2 bases from V and 4 bases from J, the junction contained 10 bases not matched to a gene. As handled by the study authors: Amplifying reference gene primers gave estimates of nucleated cell counts. TCRdb's copy holds only in-frame clones and misses some; the assay was immunoSEQ multiplex PCR. The D gene and trimming were derived from the DNA, and the V and J assignments and clone size from that table. The sample includes fewer than 250,000 clones, roughly 80% of them seen just once.

The sequence was obtained from an elderly woman with acute or convalescent COVID-19. Sequenced material: peripheral blood. This chain links TRBV18 with TRBJ1-1, with 7 bases fitting TRBD1. CDR3 protein: CASSPNITGVSTEAFF. CDR3 nucleotide sequence: TGTGCCAGCTCACCAAATATCACAGGGGTGAGCACTGAAGCTTTCTTT.